The T cell receptor (beta chain) described here comes from a study of cytomegalovirus exposure and HLA in healthy donors. The PCR had 60 Vbeta and 13 Jbeta primers. Clones were read by immunoSEQ multiplex PCR, and TCRdb kept only the in-frame ones, dropping some. This sample has around 140,000 clones; around 78% occur once, and the top ten carry under 2%. Study-level results: Apart from CMV serostatus, no immune exposure information was available. The dataset shows that most TCR sequences were rare, while some public TCRs occurred in many donors.

This CDR3 has 17 residues. This clone has just a few counts. The target antigen is unknown. Input material: PBMCs. This clonotype was obtained from a female donor in good health and CMV-seropositive. This rearrangement joins TRBV21-1 to TRBJ1-1; the DNA was not compared with TRBD1, the D call given in the table. TRBV21-1 is a pseudogene. This CDR3 is CASSKALGQGLLTEAFF. CDR3 sequence (DNA): TGTGCCAGCAGCAAAGCCCTGGGACAGGGGTTGCTCACTGAAGCTTTCTTT.